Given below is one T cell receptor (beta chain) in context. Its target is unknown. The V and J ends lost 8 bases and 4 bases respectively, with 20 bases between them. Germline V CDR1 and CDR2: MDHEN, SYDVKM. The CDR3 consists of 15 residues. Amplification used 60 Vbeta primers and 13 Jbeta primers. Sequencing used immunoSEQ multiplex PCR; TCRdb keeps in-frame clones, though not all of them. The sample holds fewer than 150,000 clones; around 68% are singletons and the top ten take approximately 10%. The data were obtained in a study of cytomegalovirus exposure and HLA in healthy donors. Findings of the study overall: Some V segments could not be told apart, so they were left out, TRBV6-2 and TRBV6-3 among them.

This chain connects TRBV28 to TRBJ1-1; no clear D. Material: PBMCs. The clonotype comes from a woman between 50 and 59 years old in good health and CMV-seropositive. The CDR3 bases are TGTGCCAGCCGGGGATCTGACGGAGGAGGCACTGAAGCTTTCTTT. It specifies CASRGSDGGGTEAFF.